This T cell receptor (beta chain) originates from a study of T cells after yellow fever vaccination. Study-wide points: Once the booster was given, most primary-vaccination clones reappeared, at about 97% for CD4 and 85% to 90% for CD8.

Trimming cost V 3 bases and J 0 bases, with 16 bases left between them. CDR1 is SGHKS and CDR2 is YYEKEE in the germline V gene (reference sequence). The CDR3 is made up of 17 amino acids. Each CDR3 protein is one row after TCRdb ran MiXCR on the 5' RACE reads. The sample records some 300,000 distinct CDR3 sequences, roughly 7.5% being singletons. In its sample, this clonotype was seen a few times. Its antigen is still unknown. The gene calls are TRBV5-5 and TRBJ2-1, with D possibly being TRBD2 (6 bases). The material sequenced was PBMCs, taken more than 35 days after the first yellow fever vaccination. This TCR was sampled from a man in his late teens or twenties who received the YFV17D yellow fever vaccine. The CDR3 coding sequence is TGTGCCAGCAGCTCCGCCCTAGCGCCAAGCTCCTACAATGAGCAGTTCTTC. It yields the protein CASSSALAPSSYNEQFF.